Many counts were recorded for the clone carrying this T cell receptor (beta chain). Its specificity is not known. TCRdb used MiXCR to reprocess the reads, holding one entry per CDR3 protein. The sample contains around 210,000 distinct CDR3 sequences, about 5.9% of which appear only once. The source of the sample is a study of T cell repertoires in cytomegalovirus infection. Findings of the study overall: Within the response measured ex vivo, HLA-C-restricted CMV-specific TCR beta clonotypes were dominant.

Germline CDR1 is GTSNPN and CDR2 is SVGIG (reference sequence). The CDR3 runs to 14 residues. V was pared by 3 bases and J by 6 bases, with 7 bases of the junction left unmatched. This sequence was found in a human donor in good health (CMV status not recorded). Some clones in this sample may be carry-over from other donors' samples. The V gene is TRBV30, the J gene TRBJ2-1; 8 bases are shared with TRBD2. Sequencing input: PBMCs. DNA for the CDR3: TGTGCCTGGAGGGGGGCGGGGGGCTTCAATGAGCAGTTCTTC. It specifies CAWRGAGGFNEQFF.